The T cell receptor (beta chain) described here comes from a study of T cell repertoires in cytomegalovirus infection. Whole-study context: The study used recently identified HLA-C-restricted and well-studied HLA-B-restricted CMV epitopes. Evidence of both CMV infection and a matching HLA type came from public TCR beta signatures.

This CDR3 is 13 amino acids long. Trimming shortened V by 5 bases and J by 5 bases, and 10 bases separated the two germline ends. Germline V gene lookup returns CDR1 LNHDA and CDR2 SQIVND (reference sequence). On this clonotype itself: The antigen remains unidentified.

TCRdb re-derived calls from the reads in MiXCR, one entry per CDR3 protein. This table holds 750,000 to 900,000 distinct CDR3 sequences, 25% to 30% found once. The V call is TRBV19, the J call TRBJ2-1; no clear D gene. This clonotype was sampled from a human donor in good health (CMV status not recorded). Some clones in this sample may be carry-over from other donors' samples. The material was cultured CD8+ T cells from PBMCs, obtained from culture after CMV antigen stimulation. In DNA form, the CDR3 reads TGTGCCAGTAGTTTGGCAGCGAACAATGAGCAGTTCTTC. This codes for CASSLAANNEQFF. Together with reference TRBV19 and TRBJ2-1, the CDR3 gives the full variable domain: DGGITQSPKYLFRKEGQNVTLSCEQNLNHDAMYWYRQDPGQGLRLIYYSQIVNDFQKGDIAEGYSVSREKKESFPLTVTSAQKNPTAFYLCASSLAANNEQFFGPGTRLTVL.